This T cell receptor beta chain emerged from a study of cytomegalovirus exposure and HLA in healthy donors. About the study: HLA-typed donors contributed 80 million to 85 million unique TCRs, which were held in an early data release.

Comments on this clone: No antigen is known for it. Other nucleotide sequences in the sample specify the same CDR3.

Study outcomes and limitations: The study assumed roughly uniform donor sequencing depth for presence/absence analyses. Follow-up analysis seemed to connect common viral pathogens with several of the most significant clusters identified.

PCR was performed using 60 Vbeta and 13 Jbeta primers. The assay was immunoSEQ multiplex PCR, and TCRdb's table has in-frame clones only and misses some. The table lists about 140,000 clones, about 80% of them singletons. Sequenced input: PBMCs. The origin of this receptor is a male donor in good health and CMV-seronegative.

The CDR3, as DNA: TGTGCCAGCAAACGAGACAGAGGCGACAATGAGCAGTTCTTC. Encoded protein: CASKRDRGDNEQFF. V and J are TRBV2 and TRBJ2-1, with D maybe TRBD1 (5 bases). The CDR3 is made up of 14 amino acids. V was pared by 7 bases and J by 5 bases, with 15 bases between. The germline V gene encodes CDR1 SNHLY and CDR2 FYNNEI.